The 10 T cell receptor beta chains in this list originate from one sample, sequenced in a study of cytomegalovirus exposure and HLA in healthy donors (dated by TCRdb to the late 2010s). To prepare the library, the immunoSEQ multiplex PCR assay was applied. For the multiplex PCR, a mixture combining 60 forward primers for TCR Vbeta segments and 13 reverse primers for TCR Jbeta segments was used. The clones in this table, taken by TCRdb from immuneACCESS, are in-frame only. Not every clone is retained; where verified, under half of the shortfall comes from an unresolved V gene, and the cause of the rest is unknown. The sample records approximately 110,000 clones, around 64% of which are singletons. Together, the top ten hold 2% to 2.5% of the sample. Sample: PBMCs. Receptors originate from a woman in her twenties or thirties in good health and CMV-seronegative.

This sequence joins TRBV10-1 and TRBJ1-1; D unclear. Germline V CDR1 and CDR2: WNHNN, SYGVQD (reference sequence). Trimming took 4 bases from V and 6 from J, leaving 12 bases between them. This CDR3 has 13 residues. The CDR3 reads CASSGPSSAEAFF. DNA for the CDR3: TGCGCCAGCAGTGGTCCCTCTTCGGCTGAAGCTTTCTTT.

The CDR3 DNA reads TGTGCCATCAGTGATCGTGGGAGGGCCGGTGGAGAGACCCAGTACTTC. This sequence encodes CAISDRGRAGGETQYF. This chain links TRBV10-3 with TRBJ2-5; 7 bases are a match to TRBD2. V trimming: 3 bases; J trimming: 4 bases; junction bases outside the gene matches: 11. This CDR3 has 16 residues. The germline gives CDR1 ENHRY, CDR2 SYGVKD.

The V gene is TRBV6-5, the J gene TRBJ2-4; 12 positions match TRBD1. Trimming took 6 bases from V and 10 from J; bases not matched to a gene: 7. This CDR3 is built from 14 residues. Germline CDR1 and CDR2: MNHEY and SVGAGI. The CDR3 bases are TGTGCCAGCAGGGGGACAGGGGGCTCAGGGATTCAGTACTTC. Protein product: CASRGTGGSGIQYF.

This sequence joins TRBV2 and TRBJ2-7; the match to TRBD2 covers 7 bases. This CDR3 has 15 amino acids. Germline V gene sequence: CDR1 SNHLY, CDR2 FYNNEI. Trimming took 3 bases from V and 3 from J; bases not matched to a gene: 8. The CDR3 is CASSEVTSSLYEQYF. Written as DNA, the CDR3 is TGTGCCAGCAGTGAGGTGACTAGCTCGCTCTACGAGCAGTACTTC.

The CDR3 loop is CASSPPGGETQYF. Here the CDR3 DNA reads TGTGCCAGCTCACCACCGGGAGGTGAGACCCAGTACTTC. This chain joins TRBV18 and TRBJ2-5, with a tentative D call TRBD2 (6 bases). The V gene's germline CDR1 is KGHSH and CDR2 LQKENI. There are 13 residues in the CDR3. Deletions cut 0 bases from V and 5 bases from J, with 7 bases between.

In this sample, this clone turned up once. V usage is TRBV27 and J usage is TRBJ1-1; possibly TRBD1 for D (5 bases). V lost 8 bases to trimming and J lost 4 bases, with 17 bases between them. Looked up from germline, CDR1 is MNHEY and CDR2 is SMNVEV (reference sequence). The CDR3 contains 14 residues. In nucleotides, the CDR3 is TGTGCCAGCGCGGACCCAAACAGGTTCACTGAAGCTTTCTTT. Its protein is CASADPNRFTEAFF.

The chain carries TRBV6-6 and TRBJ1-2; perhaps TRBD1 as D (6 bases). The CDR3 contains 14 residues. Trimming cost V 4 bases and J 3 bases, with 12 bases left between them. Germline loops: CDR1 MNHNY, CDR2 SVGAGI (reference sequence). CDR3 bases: TGTGCCAGCAGTTGGACCAGGGGCTACTATGGCTACACCTTC. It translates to CASSWTRGYYGYTF.

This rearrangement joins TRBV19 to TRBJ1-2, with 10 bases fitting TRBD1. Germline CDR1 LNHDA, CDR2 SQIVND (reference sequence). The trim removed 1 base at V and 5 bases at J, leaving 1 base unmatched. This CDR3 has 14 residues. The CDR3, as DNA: TGTGCCAGTAGTATAGGACAGGGGGCTTATGGCTACACCTTC. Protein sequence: CASSIGQGAYGYTF.

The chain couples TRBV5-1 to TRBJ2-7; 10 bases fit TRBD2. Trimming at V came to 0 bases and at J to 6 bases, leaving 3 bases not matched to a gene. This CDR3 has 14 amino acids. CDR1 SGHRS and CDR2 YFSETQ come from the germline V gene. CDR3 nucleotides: TGCGCCAGCAGCTTGGTGGAGCGGGAGGGCGAGCAGTACTTC. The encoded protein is CASSLVEREGEQYF.

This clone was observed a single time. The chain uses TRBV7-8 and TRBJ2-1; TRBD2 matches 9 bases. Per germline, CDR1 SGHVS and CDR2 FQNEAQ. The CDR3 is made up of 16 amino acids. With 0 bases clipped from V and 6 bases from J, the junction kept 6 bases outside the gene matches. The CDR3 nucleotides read TGTGCCAGCAGCTTAGCGTCGGGACTAGCATCCAATGAGCAGTTCTTC. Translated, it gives CASSLASGLASNEQFF.